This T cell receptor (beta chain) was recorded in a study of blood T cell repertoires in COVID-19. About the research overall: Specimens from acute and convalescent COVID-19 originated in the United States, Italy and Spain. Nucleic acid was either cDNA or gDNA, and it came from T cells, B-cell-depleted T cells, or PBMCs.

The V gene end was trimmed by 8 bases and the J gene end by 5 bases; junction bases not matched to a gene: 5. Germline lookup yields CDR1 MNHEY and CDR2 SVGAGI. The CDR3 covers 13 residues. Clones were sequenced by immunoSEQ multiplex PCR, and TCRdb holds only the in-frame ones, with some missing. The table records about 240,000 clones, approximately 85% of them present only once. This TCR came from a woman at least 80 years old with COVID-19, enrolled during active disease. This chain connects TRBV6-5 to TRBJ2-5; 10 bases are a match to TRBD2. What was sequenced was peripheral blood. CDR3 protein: CASQRGGWETQYF. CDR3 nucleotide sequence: TGTGCCAGCCAGCGGGGGGGCTGGGAGACCCAGTACTTC.